The 11 T cell receptor beta chains listed next were all sequenced from one sample in a study of identifying expanded T cells in peripheral blood. Generated by immunoSEQ multiplex PCR, the TCRdb table keeps only in-frame clones and is missing some. The repertoire holds about 80,000 clones, with more than 75% as singletons. The material sequenced was blood. The receptors stem from a person aged 18 to 70 in good health.

The chain links TRBV6-5 to TRBJ1-1, with D hard to call. CDR1 and CDR2 (germline): MNHEY, SVGAGI. V shed 8 bases and J shed 1 base, with 8 bases lying between them. This CDR3 region has 12 residues. The CDR3 nucleotides read TGTGCCAGCCTGGCCCCGAACACTGAAGCTTTCTTT. It encodes CASLAPNTEAFF.

The V gene is TRBV7-9, the J gene TRBJ2-1, with TRBD1 matching 10 bases. This CDR3 region has 16 residues. Trimming at V came to 8 bases and at J to 3 bases, leaving 10 bases not matched to a gene. The germline V gene encodes CDR1 SEHNR and CDR2 FQNEAQ (reference sequence). The CDR3 is CASSPEGTGVYNEQFF. The DNA of the CDR3 is TGTGCCAGCTCACCTGAGGGGACAGGGGTCTACAATGAGCAGTTCTTC. The full variable domain, completed using reference TRBV7-9 and TRBJ2-1, is DTGVSQNPRHKITKRGQNVTFRCDPISEHNRLYWYRQTLGQGPEFLTYFQNEAQLEKSRLLSDRFSAERPKGSFSTLEIQRTEQGDSAMYLCASSPEGTGVYNEQFFGPGTRLTVL.

A note on this clone: Other DNA sequences within the sample encode an identical CDR3. V and J are TRBV7-2 and TRBJ2-3; D gene ambiguous. This CDR3 has 11 amino acids. Germline V lookup: CDR1 SGHTA, CDR2 FQGNSA. V was pared by 0 bases and J by 5 bases, with 0 bases between. The CDR3 here is CASSLADTQYF. CDR3 in DNA: TGTGCCAGCAGCTTAGCAGATACGCAGTATTTT. Filled out from reference TRBV7-2 and TRBJ2-3, the complete variable domain reads GAGVSQSPSNKVTEKGKDVELRCDPISGHTALYWYRQSLGQGLEFLIYFQGNSAPDKSGLPSDRFSAERTGGSVSTLTIQRTQQEDSAVYLCASSLADTQYFGPGTRLTVL.

The chain recombines TRBV11-2 with TRBJ1-5; tentative D call: TRBD1 (5 bases). This CDR3 contains 14 residues. V was trimmed by 1 base and J by 6 bases, leaving 10 bases between them. CDR1 is SGHAT, CDR2 FQNNGV, per germline. CDR3 region: CASSLGLGGQPQHF. The CDR3 DNA follows: TGTGCCAGCAGCTTAGGTTTGGGGGGTCAGCCCCAGCATTTT.

This clone has only one observation. This chain connects TRBV2 to TRBJ2-3; 8 nucleotides agree with TRBD1. This CDR3 has 17 amino acids. The trim removed 3 bases at V and 0 bases at J, leaving 8 bases unmatched. Germline CDR1 reads SNHLY; CDR2 reads FYNNEI. The CDR3 coding sequence is TGTGCCAGCAGTGATCGCGGCAGGGGGCGCAGCACAGATACGCAGTATTTT. It is translated as CASSDRGRGRSTDTQYF.

The genes are TRBV6-5 and TRBJ1-2; D gene unclear. This CDR3 region has 14 residues. Germline CDR1 reads MNHEY; CDR2 reads SVGAGI. Trimming pared 6 bases from V and 3 bases from J, leaving 14 bases between. The CDR3 is CASSGGRADYGYTF. Here the CDR3 DNA reads TGTGCCAGCAGCGGAGGGAGGGCAGACTATGGCTACACCTTC.

The chain carries TRBV25-1 and TRBJ2-1; unclear D gene. The V end lost 1 base, the J end lost 10 bases, and 8 bases lay between the germline ends. This CDR3 has 12 residues. The V gene's germline CDR1 is MGHDK and CDR2 SYGVNS. CDR3 loop: CASSEWVEEQFF. CDR3 DNA sequence: TGTGCCAGCAGTGAATGGGTGGAGGAGCAGTTCTTC. Filled out from reference TRBV25-1 and TRBJ2-1, the complete variable domain reads EADIYQTPRYLVIGTGKKITLECSQTMGHDKMYWYQQDPGMELHLIHYSYGVNSTEKGDLSSESTVSRIRTEHFPLTLESARPSHTSQYLCASSEWVEEQFFGPGTRLTVL.

The V call is TRBV6-5, the J call TRBJ2-7; 12 bases fit TRBD1. V lost 0 bases to trimming and J lost 9 bases; unmatched junction nucleotides: 9. This CDR3 is 16 amino acids long. Germline V gene lookup returns CDR1 MNHEY and CDR2 SVGAGI. In DNA form, the CDR3 reads TGTGCCAGCAGTTACTCGGGGACAGGGGGCGCAGTAAGGCAGTACTTC. This gives the protein CASSYSGTGGAVRQYF.

The chain combines TRBV19 with TRBJ1-6, with TRBD1 identical over 9 bases. The V gene's germline CDR1 is LNHDA and CDR2 SQIVND (reference sequence). This CDR3 is 15 amino acids long. V lost 5 bases, J lost 8 bases, and 7 bases stayed unmatched. The CDR3 DNA is TGTGCCAGTAGTCCGATAGACAGGGGGTATTCACCCCTCCACTTT. Translated, it gives CASSPIDRGYSPLHF.

This clone was recorded a few times. The chain links TRBV2 to TRBJ1-4; D gene ambiguous. V lost 6 bases and J lost 7, with 3 bases in between. CDR1 is SNHLY, CDR2 FYNNEI, per germline. The CDR3 sequence is 10 residues long. The CDR3, as DNA: TGTGCCAGCAGGGGTGAAAAACTGTTTTTT. Amino acids: CASRGEKLFF.

V and J are TRBV4-1 and TRBJ1-4; D is undetermined. The CDR3 has 17 amino acids. Germline CDR1 MGHRA, CDR2 YSYEKL. V was shortened by 4 bases and J by 4 bases, with 19 bases between the two germline ends. Here the CDR3 reads CASSPLTNSGLNEKLFF. CDR3 DNA sequence: TGCGCCAGCAGCCCTTTGACTAATTCAGGCCTTAATGAAAAACTGTTTTTT.